The source of this TCR beta chain is a study of CD8 T cells in Susac syndrome. The authors reverse transcribed roughly 0.5 to 1 ug RNA with random hexamers. Multiplex PCR with immunoSEQ amplified the TCR beta CDR3 across 54 Vbeta and 13 Jbeta. TCRdb recomputed calls from the immunoSEQ multiplex PCR reads with MiXCR, one row per CDR3 protein. The sample yields about 140,000 distinct CDR3 sequences, approximately 95% seen once. Sequencing targeted TCR beta in blood CD8+ and CD4+ T cells. While CD8+ and CD4+ T cells were isolated negatively, TEMRA cells were enriched by FACS. This CDR3 spans 14 amino acids. V lost 0 bases and J 6 bases, leaving 14 bases between the germline ends. Germline V gene lookup returns CDR1 DFQATT and CDR2 SNEGSKA (reference sequence).

This TCR derives from a human donor in good health. Input material: CD8+ T cells from PBMCs. V and J are TRBV20-1 and TRBJ1-2; no reliable D call. This CDR3 is CSARDFSNWDGYTF. As DNA, the CDR3 is TGCAGTGCTAGAGATTTTAGTAATTGGGATGGCTACACCTTC.